This TCR beta chain comes out of a study of HIV-infected patients and healthy controls. TCRdb re-derived calls from the 5' RACE reads in MiXCR, one entry per CDR3 protein. The sample lists roughly 20,000 distinct CDR3 sequences; less than 20% were seen once. CDR1 is MNHNY and CDR2 is SVGAGI in the germline V gene (reference sequence). This CDR3 spans 15 amino acids. Between the trimmed V and J ends, which lost 2 bases and 2 bases, there was a span of 12 bases. In its sample, this clonotype was seen many times. Sequencing used CD8+ T cells from blood. The sequence was collected from a human donor in good health. J is TRBJ1-1 and V is TRBV6-6; no definite D call. In nucleotides, the CDR3 is TGTGCCAGCAGTTACGGGGTTGGGGTTAACACTGAAGCTTTCTTT. Its protein is CASSYGVGVNTEAFF.